The 9 T cell receptor beta chains reported below all come from one sample, sequenced in a study of shared clonotypes between healthy human individuals. Sequencing used immunoSEQ multiplex PCR; TCRdb keeps in-frame clones, though not all of them. The profile shows about 1.5 million clones, about 98% of them singletons. The material sequenced was naive CD4+ T cells sorted from blood. As to subset: CD45RA+ positively selected. The receptor set was obtained from a man aged 25-45 years in good health.

The V gene is TRBV6-5, the J gene TRBJ1-2; 7 nucleotides agree with TRBD1. CDR3 length: 15 amino acids. CDR1 is MNHEY and CDR2 is SVGAGI in the germline V gene. V shed 2 bases, J shed 4 bases, and the junction held 7 bases outside the gene matches. CDR3 amino acids: CASSYEGQLLYGYTF. DNA for the CDR3: TGTGCCAGCAGTTACGAGGGACAGCTTCTCTATGGCTACACCTTC.

J is TRBJ1-1 and V is TRBV4-1; 8 bases agree with TRBD1. The germline gives CDR1 MGHRA, CDR2 YSYEKL. The ends lost 0 bases at V and 11 bases at J; junction bases unmatched: 8. The CDR3 is 14 amino acids. The CDR3 bases are TGCGCCAGCAGCCAAGATATAGACAGGGGAGTCGCTTTCTTT. It encodes CASSQDIDRGVAFF.

The chain uses TRBV19 and TRBJ2-7; D might be TRBD1 (6 bases). Trimming pared 5 bases from V and 4 bases from J, leaving 15 bases between. CDR1 is LNHDA, CDR2 SQIVND, per germline (reference sequence). The CDR3 has 14 residues. Here the CDR3 DNA reads TGTGCCAGTAGTTTCCACAGGGTCGGGTACGAGCAGTACTTC. Translation gives CASSFHRVGYEQYF. Complete variable domain (other parts from reference TRBV19 and TRBJ2-7): DGGITQSPKYLFRKEGQNVTLSCEQNLNHDAMYWYRQDPGQGLRLIYYSQIVNDFQKGDIAEGYSVSREKKESFPLTVTSAQKNPTAFYLCASSFHRVGYEQYFGPGTRLTVT.

The rearrangement uses TRBV11-2 and TRBJ2-2, with TRBD2 identical over 9 bases. From germline, CDR1 is SGHAT and CDR2 FQNNGV. CDR3 length: 16 residues. Losses at the gene ends were 5 bases for V and 0 bases for J; bases not matched to a gene: 4. The CDR3 sequence: CASSPSGRSNTGELFF. As DNA, the CDR3 is TGTGCCAGCAGCCCAAGCGGGAGGTCGAACACCGGGGAGCTGTTTTTT.

The chain recombines TRBV15 with TRBJ2-1, with D perhaps given as TRBD1 or TRBD2 (5 bases each). The CDR3 loop spans 16 amino acids. Looked up from germline, CDR1 is LNHNV and CDR2 is YYDKDF (reference sequence). V lost 0 bases, J lost 0 bases, and 9 bases lay in between. CDR3 sequence reads: CATSRDLGDSYNEQFF. CDR3 nucleotides: TGTGCCACCAGCAGAGATCTGGGGGACTCCTACAATGAGCAGTTCTTC.

For this clone: At the DNA level, this CDR3 is encoded by other sequences in the same sample as well. The V gene is TRBV27, the J gene TRBJ2-2; no clear D. Per germline, CDR1 MNHEY and CDR2 SMNVEV (reference sequence). V lost 2 bases and J lost 6, with 4 bases in between. CDR3 size: 12 residues. CDR3 bases: TGTGCCAGCAGTTTAATCCCCGGGGAGCTGTTTTTT. Its protein is CASSLIPGELFF.

V is TRBV19 and J is TRBJ2-3, with D possibly matching TRBD1 (6 bases). Trimming left V 3 bases short and J 2 bases short, with 12 bases between. Germline CDR1 is LNHDA and CDR2 is SQIVND (reference sequence). CDR3 length equals 15 residues. The CDR3 DNA is TGTGCCAGTAGTATCCTGGACAGCTACACAGATACGCAGTATTTT. Protein: CASSILDSYTDTQYF.

The chain combines TRBV28 with TRBJ2-2; D unclear. The CDR3 totals 12 residues. Deletions cut 6 bases from V and 5 bases from J, with 7 bases between. From germline, CDR1 is MDHEN and CDR2 SYDVKM. As DNA, the CDR3 is TGTGCCAGCAGCCCTACAACCGGGGAGCTGTTTTTT. Its protein is CASSPTTGELFF.

Details on this clone: The sample holds other DNA sequences that translate to the same CDR3. In nucleotides, the CDR3 is TGTGCCAGCAGCTTAGCGTTGTACGAGCAGTACTTC. The encoded protein is CASSLALYEQYF. The chain recombines TRBV7-2 with TRBJ2-7; D is ambiguous. The CDR3 loop spans 12 amino acids. Germline lookup yields CDR1 SGHTA and CDR2 FQGNSA. Trimming removed 0 bases at V and 4 bases at J, with 4 bases between.